This entry concerns a single T cell receptor beta chain. The antigen is undetermined. From the reads, TCRdb called clonotypes with MiXCR, one entry per CDR3 protein. The profile covers approximately 500,000 distinct CDR3 sequences, with around 35% appearing a single time and about a sixth taken by the ten largest. The germline V gene encodes CDR1 SGDLS and CDR2 YYNGEE. V shed 0 bases and J shed 6 bases, with 16 bases lying between them. CDR3 length: 16 residues. The entry originates in a study of T cell repertoires in cytomegalovirus infection. The sequence derives from a human donor in good health (CMV status not recorded). Some clones in this sample may be carry-over from other donors' samples. The sequences come from cultured PBMCs, collected from culture after CMV antigen stimulation. The rearrangement links TRBV9 to TRBJ2-1; weak D call: TRBD2 (5 bases). CDR3 sequence reads: CASSVGDEGHLNEQFF. The CDR3 coding sequence is TGTGCCAGCAGCGTAGGTGATGAGGGCCACCTCAATGAGCAGTTCTTC.